Listed below are T cell receptor beta chains from one sample, sequenced in a study of T cell repertoires in cytomegalovirus infection. TCRdb re-derived calls from the reads in MiXCR, one entry per CDR3 protein. The sample contains approximately 310,000 distinct CDR3 sequences, around a quarter of which appear only once. Antigens for these TCRs are unknown. The sample here was cultured PBMCs, taken from culture after CMV antigen stimulation. The receptors were sampled from a human donor in good health (CMV status not recorded). Some clones in this sample may be carry-over from other donors' samples. Both conserved end residues are part of each CDR3. The D gene is left open where the match is weak. Clone size is shown for a subset of rows, as once, few, many or a class of expanded clone.

abundance,d_gene,v_gene,j_gene,CDR3nt,CDR3aa
-,-,TRBV7-9,TRBJ1-1,TGTGCCAGCAGCTTATTATTCACTGAAGCTTTCTTT,CASSLLFTEAFF
many,-,TRBV12-3/TRBV12-4,TRBJ2-3,TGTGCCAGCAGTTTAGGGATCACAGATACGCAGTATTTT,CASSLGITDTQYF
few,TRBD2,TRBV10-2,TRBJ2-2,TGCGCCAGCAGTGGGGCTAGCGGGTTCGGGAGTACCGGGGAGCTGTTTTTT,CASSGASGFGSTGELFF
few,TRBD2,TRBV7-9,TRBJ2-2,TGTGCCAGCAGCTCCGCGTGGGGAGCGGGAGGTTCCGGGGAGCTGTTTTTT,CASSSAWGAGGSGELFF
-,-,TRBV11-3,TRBJ2-1,TGTGCCAGCAGCCAAAACGTATATGGAGATGAGCAGTTCTTC,CASSQNVYGDEQFF
once,TRBD2,TRBV30,TRBJ2-3,TGTGCCCTGGACCAAGGGGAGGGTAGGTTACAGTATTTT,CALDQGEGRLQYF
-,-,TRBV6-5,TRBJ2-5,TGTGCCAGTGGCCTGGTGGCTAGAAAAGAGACCCAGTACTTC,CASGLVARKETQYF
few,TRBD1,TRBV3-1,TRBJ2-5,TGTGCCAGCAGCCAAACCAGGGGGCGCGGAGAGACCCAGTACTTC,CASSQTRGRGETQYF
few,TRBD2,TRBV7-9,TRBJ2-4,TGTGCCAGCGGGCCCGGGACTAGCGGGAACATTCAGTACTTC,CASGPGTSGNIQYF
-,-,TRBV27,TRBJ2-1,TGTGCCAGCAGTCTGCCGGACAGCTACAATGAGCAGTTCTTC,CASSLPDSYNEQFF
-,-,TRBV27,TRBJ2-3,TGTGCCAGCAGCCCCCTAGCGATGGTAGCAGATACGCAGTATTTT,CASSPLAMVADTQYF
-,-,TRBV6-6,TRBJ1-1,TGTGCCAGCAGTTGGTGGCACGCTCTGACAGCTTTCTTT,CASSWWHALTAFF
-,TRBD1,TRBV7-2,TRBJ2-2,TGTGCCAGCAGTCGCTGGGGACAGGGCAACACCGGGGAGCTGTTTTTT,CASSRWGQGNTGELFF
-,-,TRBV4-1,TRBJ1-1,TGCGCCAGCAGCCAAGGCGGGGGGGCCCGAGCTTTCTTT,CASSQGGGARAFF
many,TRBD1,TRBV9,TRBJ1-1,TGTGCCAGCAGCCCTAGACAGGGGTTCAGCACTGAAGCTTTCTTT,CASSPRQGFSTEAFF
many,-,TRBV7-2,TRBJ2-3,TGTGCCACTGGTGGGAGTAAAGGCACAGATACGCAGTATTTT,CATGGSKGTDTQYF
many,TRBD2,TRBV7-2,TRBJ2-5,TGTGCCAGCAGCCCCCTTGGGTGGCGGGAGAAAGAGACCCAGTACTTC,CASSPLGWREKETQYF
many,-,TRBV19,TRBJ1-1,TGTGCCAGTAGTATCCTTGGCGGACTTCCCTCTCTTAACACTGAAGCTTTCTTT,CASSILGGLPSLNTEAFF
few,-,TRBV7-2,TRBJ1-1,TGTGCCAGCAGCTTTTACAAGCCTGGAAACACTGAAGCTTTCTTT,CASSFYKPGNTEAFF